The 10 T cell receptor beta chains below all came from one sample that was sequenced in a study of blood T cell repertoires in COVID-19. Profiled with immunoSEQ multiplex PCR; TCRdb holds only in-frame clones, not every one. This table has about 80,000 clones, about 79% appearing once. Material: peripheral blood. The receptors were gathered from a human donor in a cohort sampled during active COVID-19.

This clone has a single count. In nucleotides, the CDR3 is TGTGCCAGCAGCCAAGCTCCCTTCCCGGGACTAGCGGGAGTAGGAGCCGGCGAGCAGTACGTC. This gives the protein CASSQAPFPGLAGVGAGEQYV. The chain links TRBV3-1 (or the pseudogene TRBV3-2) to TRBJ2-7, with 14 bases aligning to TRBD2. Germline-derived CDR1 and CDR2 are LGHDT and YNNKEL (reference sequence). The CDR3 contains 21 residues. V lost 1 base to trimming and J lost 6 bases; unmatched junction nucleotides: 20.

V and J are TRBV25-1 and TRBJ1-1; D possibly corresponds to TRBD1 (6 bases). The CDR3 runs to 13 residues. Germline V gene lookup returns CDR1 MGHDK and CDR2 SYGVNS. The V and J ends lost 5 bases and 5 bases respectively, with 12 bases between them. The CDR3 loop reads CASSWAGETEAFF. The CDR3 coding sequence is TGTGCCAGCAGTTGGGCAGGGGAAACTGAAGCTTTCTTT.

The CDR3 sequence is CSVGGVGRVPGNTIYF. CDR3 DNA: TGCAGCGTTGGAGGAGTCGGCAGGGTTCCTGGAAACACCATATATTTT. The genes are TRBV29-1 and TRBJ1-3; D perhaps matches TRBD1 (5 bases). The CDR3 is 16 residues long. V dropped 4 bases and J dropped 2 bases, with 18 bases sitting between them. CDR1 is SQVTM and CDR2 is ANQGSEA in the germline V gene. Combining the CDR3 with reference TRBV29-1 and TRBJ1-3 gives the whole variable domain SAVISQKPSRDICQRGTSLTIQCQVDSQVTMMFWYRQQPGQSLTLIATANQGSEATYESGFVIDKFPISRPNLTFSTLTVSNMSPEDSSIYLCSVGGVGRVPGNTIYFGEGSWLTVV.

This chain joins TRBV7-6 and TRBJ1-2; D possibly corresponds to TRBD1 (5 bases). The CDR3 is 16 residues long. V lost 1 base, J lost 8 bases, and 20 bases lay in between. The V gene's germline CDR1 is SGHVS and CDR2 FNYEAQ. In nucleotides, the CDR3 is TGTGCCAGCAGCTTAGACAGGACCGCCACCAGAAGGGGCTACACCTTC. Translation: CASSLDRTATRRGYTF.

V usage is TRBV5-1 and J usage is TRBJ1-2, with D possibly TRBD1 on 5 matching bases. This CDR3 is built from 15 residues. The germline V gene has CDR1 SGHRS and CDR2 YFSETQ. Trimming pared 1 base from V and 4 bases from J, leaving 14 bases between. CDR3 DNA sequence: TGCGCCAGCAGCTTGAACAGGATAGACAGCTATGGCTACACCTTC. It codes for CASSLNRIDSYGYTF.

V is TRBV6-4 and J is TRBJ2-1; 13 bases match TRBD2. V dropped 4 bases and J dropped 6; count of bases not matched to a gene: 0. Germline V gives CDR1 MRHNA, CDR2 SNTAGT. The CDR3 is 14 residues long. Here the CDR3 reads CASSGLAGGNEQFF. CDR3 coding DNA: TGTGCCAGCAGTGGACTAGCGGGAGGCAATGAGCAGTTCTTC.

The chain couples TRBV5-1 to TRBJ2-2, with 9 positions matching TRBD1. The CDR3 has 15 residues. CDR1 is SGHRS, CDR2 YFSETQ, per germline. V lost 4 bases to trimming and J lost 3 bases; unmatched junction nucleotides: 4. The CDR3 coding sequence is TGCGCCAGCAGCCGTGGACAGGGGTACACCGGGGAGCTGTTTTTT. Amino acids: CASSRGQGYTGELFF.

The rearrangement links TRBV6-2 or TRBV6-3 to TRBJ1-1; unclear D gene. Trimming shortened V by 2 bases and J by 2 bases, and 15 bases separated the two germline ends. CDR3 length equals 16 residues. Per germline, CDR1 MNHEY and CDR2 SVGEGT. In nucleotides, the CDR3 is TGTGCCAGCAGTTACGGCCCAAGGAGGAGTAACACTGAAGCTTTCTTT. This translates into CASSYGPRRSNTEAFF.

The V and J genes are TRBV9 and TRBJ2-1; 8 bases line up with TRBD2. Unmatched junction bases numbered 2, after V lost 0 bases and J lost 3 bases. The CDR3 has 15 amino acids. CDR1 SGDLS and CDR2 YYNGEE come from the germline V gene. The CDR3 nucleotides read TGTGCCAGCAGCGTAGGTGCGGGAGGCTACAATGAGCAGTTCTTC. Protein sequence: CASSVGAGGYNEQFF.

The chain employs TRBV6-5 and TRBJ2-5, with D unclear. Germline V CDR1 and CDR2: MNHEY, SVGAGI. This CDR3 has 15 residues. The V and J ends lost 6 bases and 4 bases respectively, with 18 bases between them. CDR3 DNA sequence: TGTGCCAGCAGGACGACGATGGAATACAGAGAGACCCAGTACTTC. Protein sequence: CASRTTMEYRETQYF.